This T cell receptor beta chain was sequenced for a study of T cell repertoires in cytomegalovirus infection. Germline CDR1 KGHSH, CDR2 LQKENI. V shed 2 bases, J shed 7 bases, and the junction held 1 base outside the gene matches. The length of the CDR3 is 12 residues. Regarding the study as a whole: The response measured ex vivo was dominated by TCR beta clonotypes (HLA-C-restricted and CMV-specific).

This clonotype was counted only a few times. Its target is unknown. TCRdb recomputed calls from the reads with MiXCR, one row per CDR3 protein. Among hundreds of thousands of distinct CDR3 sequences, more than 20% were seen once, and the ten largest hold less than 9.5%. Input material: CD8+ T cells from PBMCs. The V and J genes are TRBV18 and TRBJ1-2; 7 bases are a match to TRBD1. The TCR originated in a human donor in good health (CMV status not recorded). Some clones in this sample may be carry-over from other donors' samples. CDR3 DNA: TGTGCCAGCTCACCATCAGGGGGTGGCTACACCTTC. Translated: CASSPSGGGYTF.